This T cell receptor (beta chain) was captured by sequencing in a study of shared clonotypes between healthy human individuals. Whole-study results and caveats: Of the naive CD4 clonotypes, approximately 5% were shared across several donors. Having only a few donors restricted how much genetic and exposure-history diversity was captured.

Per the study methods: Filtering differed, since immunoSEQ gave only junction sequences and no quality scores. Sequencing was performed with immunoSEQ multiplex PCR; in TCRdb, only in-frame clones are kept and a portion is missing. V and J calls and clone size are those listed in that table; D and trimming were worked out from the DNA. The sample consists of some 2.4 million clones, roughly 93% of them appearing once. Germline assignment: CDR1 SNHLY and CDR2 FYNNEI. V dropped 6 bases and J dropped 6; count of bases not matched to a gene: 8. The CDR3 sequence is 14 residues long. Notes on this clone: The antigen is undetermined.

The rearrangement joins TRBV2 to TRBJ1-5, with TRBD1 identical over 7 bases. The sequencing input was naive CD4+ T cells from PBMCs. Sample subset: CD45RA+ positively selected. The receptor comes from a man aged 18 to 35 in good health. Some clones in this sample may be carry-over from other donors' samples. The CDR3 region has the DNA TGTGCCAGCAGCGATAAGACAGGGCGTCAGCCCCAGCATTTT. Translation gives CASSDKTGRQPQHF.